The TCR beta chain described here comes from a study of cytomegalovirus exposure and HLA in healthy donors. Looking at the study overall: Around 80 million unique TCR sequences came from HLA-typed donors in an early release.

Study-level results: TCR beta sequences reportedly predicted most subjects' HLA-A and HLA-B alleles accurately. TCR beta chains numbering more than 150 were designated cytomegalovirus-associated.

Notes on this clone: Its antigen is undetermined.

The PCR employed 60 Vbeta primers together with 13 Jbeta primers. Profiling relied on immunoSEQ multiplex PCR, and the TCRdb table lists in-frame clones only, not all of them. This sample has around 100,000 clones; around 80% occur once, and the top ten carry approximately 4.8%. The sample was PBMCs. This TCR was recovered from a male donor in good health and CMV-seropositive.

The CDR3 DNA reads as TGTGCCAGCAGCTTAGCGGGAGGGGCAGGGGGCCTCTACGAGCAGTACTTC. It encodes CASSLAGGAGGLYEQYF. V usage is TRBV11-1 and J usage is TRBJ2-7, with D possibly matching TRBD1 (8 bases). Germline V CDR1 and CDR2: SGHAT, FQDESV (reference sequence). This CDR3 has 17 amino acids. The ends were cut back, 0 bases at V and 3 bases at J, with 18 bases in the middle.